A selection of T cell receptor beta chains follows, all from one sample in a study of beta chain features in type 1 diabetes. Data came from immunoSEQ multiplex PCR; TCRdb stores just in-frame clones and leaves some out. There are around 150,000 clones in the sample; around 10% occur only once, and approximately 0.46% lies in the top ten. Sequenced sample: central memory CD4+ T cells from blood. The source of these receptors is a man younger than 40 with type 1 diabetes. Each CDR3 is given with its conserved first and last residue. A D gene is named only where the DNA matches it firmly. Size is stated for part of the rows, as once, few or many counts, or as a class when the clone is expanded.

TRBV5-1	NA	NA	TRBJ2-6	CASSLLAGNSGANVLTF	TGCGCCAGCAGCTTGTTAGCAGGGAATTCTGGGGCCAACGTCCTGACTTTC
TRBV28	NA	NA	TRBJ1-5	CASSSISGRGPQHF	TGTGCCAGCAGTTCCATCAGCGGTCGGGGGCCCCAGCATTTT
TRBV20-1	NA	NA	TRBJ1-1	CSARRTVEAFF	TGCAGTGCTAGGCGTACAGTCGAAGCTTTCTTT
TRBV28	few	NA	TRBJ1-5	CASSTGINQPQHF	TGTGCCAGCAGTACAGGGATCAATCAGCCCCAGCATTTT
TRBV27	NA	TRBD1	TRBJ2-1	CASSLKQGVGEQFF	TGTGCCAGCAGTTTAAAGCAGGGGGTAGGAGAGCAGTTCTTC
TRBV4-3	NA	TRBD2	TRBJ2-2	CASSQGTRGNTGELFF	TGCGCCAGCAGCCAGGGGACTAGAGGGAACACCGGGGAGCTGTTTTTT
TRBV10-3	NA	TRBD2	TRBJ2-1	CATGLAGYNEQFF	TGTGCCACAGGACTAGCGGGGTACAATGAGCAGTTCTTC
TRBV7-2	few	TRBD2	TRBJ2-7	CASSRTSGIYEQYF	TGTGCCAGCAGCCGGACTAGCGGGATCTACGAGCAGTACTTC
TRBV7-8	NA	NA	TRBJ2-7	CASSGRVGQHYEQYF	TGTGCCAGCAGCGGCCGGGTTGGACAGCACTACGAGCAGTACTTC
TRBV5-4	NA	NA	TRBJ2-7	CASSLTNSYEQYF	TGTGCCAGCAGCTTGACTAATTCCTACGAGCAGTACTTC
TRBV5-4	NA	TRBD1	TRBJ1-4	CASSLQGAVEKLFF	TGTGCCAGCAGCTTGCAGGGGGCAGTCGAAAAACTGTTTTTT
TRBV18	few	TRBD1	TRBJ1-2	CASSPPGGHGYTF	TGTGCCAGCTCACCTCCAGGGGGACATGGCTACACCTTC
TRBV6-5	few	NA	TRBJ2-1	CASSTTEYNEQFF	TGTGCCAGCAGTACAACAGAGTACAATGAGCAGTTCTTC
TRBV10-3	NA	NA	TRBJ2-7	CAISDTYEQYF	TGTGCCATCAGTGATACCTACGAGCAGTACTTC